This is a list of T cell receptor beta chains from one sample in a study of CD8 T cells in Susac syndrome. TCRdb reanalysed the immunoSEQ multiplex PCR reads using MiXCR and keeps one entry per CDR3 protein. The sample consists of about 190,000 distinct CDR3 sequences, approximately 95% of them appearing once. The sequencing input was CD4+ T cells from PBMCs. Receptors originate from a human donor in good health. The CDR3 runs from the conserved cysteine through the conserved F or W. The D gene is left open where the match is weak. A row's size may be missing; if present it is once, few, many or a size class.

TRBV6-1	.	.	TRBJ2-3	CASSDRKMLRYF	TGTGCCAGCAGCGATCGCAAGATGCTTAGGTATTTT
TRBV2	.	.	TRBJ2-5	CASSGGRRQETQYF	TGTGCCAGCAGTGGGGGGCGCCGTCAAGAGACCCAGTACTTC
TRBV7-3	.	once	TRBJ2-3	CASSPSRGVADTQYF	TGTGCCAGCAGCCCAAGTAGGGGGGTTGCAGATACGCAGTATTTT
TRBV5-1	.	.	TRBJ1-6	CASSLRQDGDSPLHF	TGCGCCAGCAGCCTAAGACAGGATGGGGATTCACCCCTCCACTTT
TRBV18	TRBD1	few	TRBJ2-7	CASSPLGQGGHEQYF	TGTGCCAGCTCACCCCTCGGACAGGGGGGCCACGAGCAGTACTTC
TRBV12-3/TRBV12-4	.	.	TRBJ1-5	CASSRGSNQPQHF	TGTGCCAGTAGTCGGGGGAGCAATCAGCCCCAGCATTTT
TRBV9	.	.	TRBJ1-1	CASSAKGGANTEAFF	TGTGCCAGCAGCGCAAAGGGGGGCGCGAACACTGAAGCTTTCTTT
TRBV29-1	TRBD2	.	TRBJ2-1	CSTPGLAGASYNEQFF	TGCAGCACTCCCGGACTAGCGGGGGCCTCCTACAATGAGCAGTTCTTC
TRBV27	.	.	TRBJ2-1	CASTKEGRPYNEQFF	TGTGCCAGCACCAAAGAGGGGCGTCCCTACAATGAGCAGTTCTTC
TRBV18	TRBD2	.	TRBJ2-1	CASSSGTSAYNEQFF	TGTGCCAGCTCGTCCGGGACTAGTGCCTACAATGAGCAGTTCTTC
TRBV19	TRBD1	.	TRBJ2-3	CATRLGQGPDTQYF	TGTGCCACCCGGTTGGGACAGGGACCAGATACGCAGTATTTT